This T cell receptor (beta chain) was observed in a study of blood T cell repertoires in COVID-19. The CDR3 sequence is 12 residues long. In germline, CDR1 is KGHSH, CDR2 LQKENI. The V and J ends lost 3 bases and 7 bases respectively, with 9 bases between them. Using immunoSEQ multiplex PCR, the repertoire was profiled, and TCRdb retains in-frame clones only, with some absent. The repertoire holds fewer than 300,000 clones, with approximately 90% as singletons. The chain combines TRBV18 with TRBJ1-1; maybe TRBD1 (6 bases). The receptor's source is a woman between 50 and 59 years old with COVID-19, enrolled during active disease. The sample consisted of peripheral blood. The CDR3 DNA reads as TGTGCCAGCTCACCGGGACACGATGAAGCTTTCTTT. Translated: CASSPGHDEAFF.